Listed below are T cell receptor beta chains from one sample, sequenced in a study of cytomegalovirus exposure and HLA in healthy donors. The data were produced by immunoSEQ multiplex PCR, yet TCRdb's version contains in-frame clones alone and is incomplete. The top ten hold 0.8% to 1% of the sample, which has about 160,000 clones, roughly 96% seen once. The sample comprised PBMCs. These receptors all come from a woman between 18 and 29 years old in good health and CMV-seronegative. CDR3s include the opening cysteine and the closing phenylalanine or tryptophan. Fields, in order: CDR3 protein, J gene, V gene.

CDR3aa: CAVRQGANTEAFF; j_gene: TRBJ1-1; v_gene: TRBV10-3
CDR3aa: CASSAGTSFNNEQFF; j_gene: TRBJ2-1; v_gene: TRBV19
CDR3aa: CASSRAGTSGGQETQYF; j_gene: TRBJ2-5; v_gene: TRBV4-3
CDR3aa: CASSPRQESYTEAFF; j_gene: TRBJ1-1; v_gene: TRBV5-1
CDR3aa: CASSRSGAGGETQYF; j_gene: TRBJ2-5; v_gene: TRBV7-6
CDR3aa: CASSYGTENTEAFF; j_gene: TRBJ1-1; v_gene: TRBV6-5
CDR3aa: CASSYLSEQYF; j_gene: TRBJ2-7; v_gene: TRBV6-5
CDR3aa: CASTPLSGQGSEAFF; j_gene: TRBJ1-1; v_gene: TRBV6-6
CDR3aa: CASKRDRPNTGELFF; j_gene: TRBJ2-2; v_gene: TRBV19
CDR3aa: CASSLKGGPHETQYF; j_gene: TRBJ2-5; v_gene: TRBV5-6
CDR3aa: CASSVGPDRGPTGYTF; j_gene: TRBJ1-2; v_gene: TRBV9
CDR3aa: CASSEPGQGLFEQYF; j_gene: TRBJ2-7; v_gene: TRBV6-1
CDR3aa: CASSQATGSTDTQYF; j_gene: TRBJ2-3; v_gene: TRBV14
CDR3aa: CASSEVFLAGGGWTGELFF; j_gene: TRBJ2-2; v_gene: TRBV6-1
CDR3aa: CASSSAGFRKENYEQYF; j_gene: TRBJ2-7; v_gene: TRBV27
CDR3aa: CASSQAAGKSNQPQHF; j_gene: TRBJ1-5; v_gene: TRBV4-2
CDR3aa: CASSPNTDTQYF; j_gene: TRBJ2-3; v_gene: TRBV11-2
CDR3aa: CATRAAGTGGTGELFF; j_gene: TRBJ2-2; v_gene: TRBV19
CDR3aa: CASRDDRRETQYF; j_gene: TRBJ2-5; v_gene: TRBV2
CDR3aa: CASSIRDRNYGYTF; j_gene: TRBJ1-2; v_gene: TRBV19
CDR3aa: CASSQESGGTEAFF; j_gene: TRBJ1-1; v_gene: TRBV4-1
CDR3aa: CASSLVRGPHEQYF; j_gene: TRBJ2-7; v_gene: TRBV5-5
CDR3aa: CASSTQGLNYEQYF; j_gene: TRBJ2-7; v_gene: TRBV2
CDR3aa: CASSRGARGTEAFF; j_gene: TRBJ1-1; v_gene: TRBV25-1
CDR3aa: CASSPQRGGQNEQFF; j_gene: TRBJ2-1; v_gene: TRBV18
CDR3aa: CASSYSSGGGTEAFF; j_gene: TRBJ1-1; v_gene: TRBV6-5
CDR3aa: CASSVEGPTSGGALGELFF; j_gene: TRBJ2-2; v_gene: TRBV9
CDR3aa: CASSSGSLQGYPLHF; j_gene: TRBJ1-6; v_gene: TRBV27
CDR3aa: CASSPSRPGLTLGELFF; j_gene: TRBJ2-2; v_gene: TRBV5-8
CDR3aa: CAISESEEVETQYF; j_gene: TRBJ2-5; v_gene: TRBV10-3
CDR3aa: CASTIAQRYGYTF; j_gene: TRBJ1-2; v_gene: TRBV6-1
CDR3aa: CASSPGPRGYEQYF; j_gene: TRBJ2-7; v_gene: TRBV5-6
CDR3aa: CASSPGQLTGELFF; j_gene: TRBJ2-2; v_gene: TRBV2
CDR3aa: CASRGHYEQYF; j_gene: TRBJ2-7; v_gene: TRBV6-5
CDR3aa: CAWSQGQGPPYEQYF; j_gene: TRBJ2-7; v_gene: TRBV30
CDR3aa: CASSAQLYNSPLHF; j_gene: TRBJ1-6; v_gene: TRBV7-3
CDR3aa: CASSLSMLGTGAYNEQFF; j_gene: TRBJ2-1; v_gene: TRBV11-2
CDR3aa: CASSFANTYEQYF; j_gene: TRBJ2-7; v_gene: TRBV7-2
CDR3aa: CAISEGVSGATNSPLHF; j_gene: TRBJ1-6; v_gene: TRBV10-3
CDR3aa: CASTGLKNEKLFF; j_gene: TRBJ1-4; v_gene: TRBV2
CDR3aa: CASSWGRLASSDTQYF; j_gene: TRBJ2-3; v_gene: TRBV5-1